These 10 T cell receptor beta chains originate from one sample sequenced in a study of technical replicates of blood from a handful of donors. The method was immunoSEQ multiplex PCR; TCRdb's version includes in-frame clones alone and lacks a portion of them. The table includes tens of thousands of clones, about 94% detected once. Sequencing was done on a sample of T cells isolated from PBMCs. These receptors were collected from a human donor in good health.

This chain connects TRBV9 to TRBJ2-1; D not certain. CDR1 and CDR2 (germline): SGDLS, YYNGEE. CDR3 length: 11 amino acids. V dropped 3 bases and J dropped 8 bases, with 6 bases sitting between them. Here the CDR3 reads CASSAVDEQFF. CDR3 in DNA: TGTGCCAGCAGCGCGGTAGATGAGCAGTTCTTC. Full variable domain (remainder filled in from reference TRBV9 and TRBJ2-1): DSGVTQTPKHLITATGQRVTLRCSPRSGDLSVYWYQQSLDQGLQFLIQYYNGEERAKGNILERFSAQQFPDLHSELNLSSLELGDSALYFCASSAVDEQFFGPGTRLTVL.

This chain joins TRBV11-2 and TRBJ2-3; 9 nucleotides line up with TRBD2. This CDR3 is 14 amino acids long. Germline values: CDR1 SGHAT, CDR2 FQNNGV. V was pared by 5 bases and J by 5 bases, with 5 bases of the junction left unmatched. The CDR3 coding sequence is TGTGCCAGCAGCACTCTAGCGGGAAAAGATACGCAGTATTTT. This codes for CASSTLAGKDTQYF.

Note on this clone: Other DNA variants within this sample encode the same CDR3. The chain carries TRBV19 and TRBJ1-1, with D possibly being TRBD1 (6 bases). There are 12 residues in the CDR3. With 9 bases removed from V and 0 bases from J, the gap between germline ends came to 8 bases. From germline, CDR1 is LNHDA and CDR2 SQIVND (reference sequence). The CDR3 here is CASRGLNTEAFF. CDR3 sequence (DNA): TGTGCCAGCAGGGGATTGAACACTGAAGCTTTCTTT.

The chain joins TRBV9 to TRBJ2-7; 10 nucleotides align to TRBD1. The trim removed 3 bases at V and 6 bases at J, leaving 12 bases unmatched. This CDR3 region has 16 residues. CDR1 is SGDLS, CDR2 YYNGEE, per germline. CDR3 DNA sequence: TGTGCCAGCAGCGCCACGGCCGGGACAGGGGAAGGCGAGCAGTACTTC. Translating gives CASSATAGTGEGEQYF.

This chain links TRBV11-3 with TRBJ2-1; 7 positions match TRBD2. Per germline, CDR1 SGHNT and CDR2 YENEEA. CDR3 length equals 15 residues. The V segment lost 7 bases and the J segment 2 bases; nucleotides outside the gene matches: 8. CDR3 region: CASTIESGAYNEQFF. The CDR3, as DNA: TGTGCCAGCACTATAGAGAGCGGGGCCTACAATGAGCAGTTCTTC.

The CDR3 DNA follows: TGTGCCACCGCGTTGAGCTCTGGAAACACCATATATTTT. Protein: CATALSSGNTIYF. The chain uses TRBV10-3 and TRBJ1-3; the D is unclear. Germline lookup yields CDR1 ENHRY and CDR2 SYGVKD. This CDR3 is 13 amino acids long. V lost 10 bases to trimming and J lost 0 bases, with 10 bases between them.

J is TRBJ1-1 and V is TRBV10-3; D is ambiguous. The V gene's germline CDR1 is ENHRY and CDR2 SYGVKD. The V gene lost 3 bases and the J gene lost 1 base, with 6 bases spanning the gap. CDR3 length: 13 residues. For the CDR3, the DNA is TGTGCCATCAGTGAAACGGGGAACACTGAAGCTTTCTTT. It encodes CAISETGNTEAFF.

The rearrangement joins TRBV29-1 to TRBJ2-3; 7 bases line up with TRBD1. The CDR3 sequence is 12 residues long. J lost 8 bases, V lost 6 bases, and 8 bases had no gene match. Germline CDR1 reads SQVTM; CDR2 reads ANQGSEA. CDR3 bases: TGCAGCGTGAGAGGACAGGCCAGTACGCAGTATTTT. Its protein is CSVRGQASTQYF.

This chain links TRBV11-3 with TRBJ1-2; D is unresolved. The CDR3 runs 13 residues. Trimming shortened V by 2 bases and J by 7 bases, and 11 bases separated the two germline ends. In germline, CDR1 is SGHNT, CDR2 YENEEA. The CDR3 DNA reads TGTGCCAGCAGCTTAAATCTGCTCGGTGGCTACACCTTC. This sequence encodes CASSLNLLGGYTF.

The chain uses TRBV5-1 and TRBJ1-4; tentatively, D is TRBD1 (6 bases). CDR3 length equals 15 residues. The germline gives CDR1 SGHRS, CDR2 YFSETQ. Trimming stripped 3 bases from V and 4 bases from J, with 13 bases between. The CDR3 spells CASSSEGQLNEKLFF. In nucleotides, the CDR3 is TGCGCCAGCAGCTCGGAAGGACAGCTTAATGAAAAACTGTTTTTT.